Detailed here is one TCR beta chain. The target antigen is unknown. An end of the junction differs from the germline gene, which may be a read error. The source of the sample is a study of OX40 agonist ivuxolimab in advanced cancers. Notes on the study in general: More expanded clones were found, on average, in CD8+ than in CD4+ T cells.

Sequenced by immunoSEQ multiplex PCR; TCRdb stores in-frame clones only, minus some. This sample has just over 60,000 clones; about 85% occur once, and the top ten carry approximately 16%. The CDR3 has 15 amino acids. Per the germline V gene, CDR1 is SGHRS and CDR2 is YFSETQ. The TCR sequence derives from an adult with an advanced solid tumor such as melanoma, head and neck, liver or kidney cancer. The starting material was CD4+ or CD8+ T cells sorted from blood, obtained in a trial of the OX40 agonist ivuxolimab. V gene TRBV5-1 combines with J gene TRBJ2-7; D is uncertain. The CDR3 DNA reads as TGTGCCAGCAGCTTCGTTTGGTCCCAAGGCTACGAGCAGTACTTC. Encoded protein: CASSFVWSQGYEQYF. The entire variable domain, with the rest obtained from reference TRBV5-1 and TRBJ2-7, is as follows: KAGVTQTPRYLIKTRGQQVTLSCSPISGHRSVSWYQQTPGQGLQFLFEYFSETQRNKGNFPGRFSGRQFSNSRSEMNVSTLELGDSALYLCASSFVWSQGYEQYFGPGTRLTVT.